Given below is one T cell receptor (beta chain) in context. Which antigen it targets is not known. No much larger clone exists at a distance of one base, and base qualities are not known. TCRbeta CDR3 regions were amplified from genomic DNA using the immunoSEQ Assay, a bias-controlled multiplex PCR. The authors processed their data as follows. Nucleated cell counts per sample were estimated from amplification of reference gene primers within the assay. To quantify the absolute abundance of each unique TCRbeta CDR3 rearrangement, sequence reads were collapsed and filtered. Productive Simpson clonality was computed per sample as the square root of Simpson's diversity index over productive rearrangements. TCRdb limited this immuneACCESS table to in-frame rearrangements with V and J called. A share of clones is missing; checked studies link under half to unresolved V genes, and the rest is unexplained. V and J calls and clone size are as listed in that table; D and trimming were resolved from the DNA. The sample data list some 300,000 clones, and about nine tenths of these were observed just once. 1.5% to 2% of the sample belongs to the ten largest clones.

These data are taken from a study of blood T cell repertoires in COVID-19 (dated by TCRdb to 2018 to 2021). Regarding the study in general: The collaborator samples originated in the United States, Italy and Spain and spanned the acute and convalescent phases of COVID-19. The sample metadata nearly always contained a de-identified subject ID, COVID-19 status, age in years and sex. The repertoires were released in a freely available public database intended as a resource for research on the immune response to SARS-CoV-2. HLA class I and class II types, where available, came from metadata supplied by the sample provider rather than from assay-based typing. The material from the prospective study consisted of cDNA or gDNA derived from T cells, B-cell-depleted T cells, or PBMCs. Samples came from the ongoing ImmuneRACE study (first 160 participants) plus 1,254 subjects from 6 global collaborators. Subjects who had been exposed to COVID-19, were actively infected with it, or had recovered from it provided the deeply sampled blood TCRbeta repertoires that made up the dataset.

One collaborating source in Seattle enrolled patients during active infection and followed them longitudinally through the course of disease. The collaborating institutions used their own protocols to collect whole blood in K2EDTA tubes. For TCRbeta analysis, collaborator samples were shipped as frozen whole blood, as isolated PBMCs, or as DNA extracted from either sample type. CDR1 and CDR2, per the germline V gene (reference sequence), are MNHNY and SVGAGI. From cysteine to phenylalanine, the CDR3 is 14 amino acids long. The DNA shown is the 42-base CDR3, in frame from base 1. V loses 10 bases, J loses 7 bases, and the germline ends lie 22 bases apart. Overall study results and their limits: Clinical and demographic metadata were provided uncurated, with the amount varying by source and participant.

The chain is encoded by TRBV6-6 joined to TRBJ1-2; 6 matching bases give a weak D call of TRBD1. The TCR originated in a woman aged 25 to 45 with COVID-19, enrolled during active disease. Material for sequencing was peripheral blood. The DNA reads TGTGCCACCACACTCTCAGGACAGCCGACTGGCTACACCTTC. Its protein product is CATTLSGQPTGYTF.